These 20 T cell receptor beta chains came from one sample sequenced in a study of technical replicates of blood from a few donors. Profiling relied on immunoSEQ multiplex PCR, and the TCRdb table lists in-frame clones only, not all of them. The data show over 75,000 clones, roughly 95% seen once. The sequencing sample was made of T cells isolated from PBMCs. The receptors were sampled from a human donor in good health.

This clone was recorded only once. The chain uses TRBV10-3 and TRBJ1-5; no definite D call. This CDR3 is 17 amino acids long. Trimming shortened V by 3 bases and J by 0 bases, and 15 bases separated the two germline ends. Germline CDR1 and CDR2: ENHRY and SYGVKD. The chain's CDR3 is CAISDPLVADSNQPQHF. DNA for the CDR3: TGTGCCATCAGTGACCCCTTGGTTGCAGATAGCAATCAGCCCCAGCATTTT.

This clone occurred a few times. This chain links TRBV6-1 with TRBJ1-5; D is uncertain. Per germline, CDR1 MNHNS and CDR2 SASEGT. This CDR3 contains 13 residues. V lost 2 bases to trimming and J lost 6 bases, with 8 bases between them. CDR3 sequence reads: CASSEILSQPQHF. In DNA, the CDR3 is TGTGCCAGCAGTGAAATTCTGTCTCAGCCCCAGCATTTT.

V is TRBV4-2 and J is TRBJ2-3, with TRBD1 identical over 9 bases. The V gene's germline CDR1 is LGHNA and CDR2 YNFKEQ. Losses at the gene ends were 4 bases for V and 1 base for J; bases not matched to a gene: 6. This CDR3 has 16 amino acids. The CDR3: CASSLTGQGGTDTQYF. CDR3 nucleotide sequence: TGTGCCAGCAGCCTCACGGGACAGGGTGGCACAGATACGCAGTATTTT.

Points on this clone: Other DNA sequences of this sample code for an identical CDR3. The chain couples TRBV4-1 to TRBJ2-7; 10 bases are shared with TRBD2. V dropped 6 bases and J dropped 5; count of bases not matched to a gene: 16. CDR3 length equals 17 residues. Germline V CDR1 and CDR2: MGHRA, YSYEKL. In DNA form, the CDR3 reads TGCGCCAGCAGAATGGGGCTAGCGGGAGACCCCGGGCACGAGCAGTACTTC. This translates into CASRMGLAGDPGHEQYF.

As DNA, the CDR3 is TGCGCCAGCAGCTCCCCGGACACAAACTACGAGCAGTACTTC. Translation: CASSSPDTNYEQYF. This rearrangement joins TRBV5-1 to TRBJ2-7; D is perhaps TRBD1 (5 bases). The ends were cut back, 3 bases at V and 3 bases at J, with 13 bases in the middle. The CDR3 extends over 14 amino acids. Germline CDR1 and CDR2: SGHRS and YFSETQ.

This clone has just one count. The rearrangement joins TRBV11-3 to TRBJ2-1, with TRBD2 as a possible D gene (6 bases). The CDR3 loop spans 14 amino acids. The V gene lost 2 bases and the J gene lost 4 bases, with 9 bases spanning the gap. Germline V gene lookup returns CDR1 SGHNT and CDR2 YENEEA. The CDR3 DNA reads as TGTGCCAGCAGCTTAAGGGGACTGTACAATGAGCAGTTCTTC. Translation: CASSLRGLYNEQFF. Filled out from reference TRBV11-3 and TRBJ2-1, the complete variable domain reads EAGVVQSPRYKIIEKKQPVAFWCNPISGHNTLYWYLQNLGQGPELLIRYENEEAVDDSQLPKDRFSAERLKGVDSTLKIQPAELGDSAVYLCASSLRGLYNEQFFGPGTRLTVL.

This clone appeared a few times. CDR3 in DNA: TGTGCCTGGAGTCTCGGACAAATGAACACTGAAGCTTTCTTT. This translates into CAWSLGQMNTEAFF. This sequence joins TRBV30 and TRBJ1-1, with D possibly being TRBD1 (5 bases). The germline CDR1 and CDR2 sequences are GTSNPN and SVGIG (reference sequence). The CDR3 loop spans 14 amino acids. V dropped 2 bases and J dropped 0 bases, with 10 bases sitting between them.

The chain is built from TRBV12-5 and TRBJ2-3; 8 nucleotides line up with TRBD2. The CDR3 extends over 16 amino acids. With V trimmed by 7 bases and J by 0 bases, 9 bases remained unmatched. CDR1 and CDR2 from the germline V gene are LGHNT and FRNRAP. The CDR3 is CASVRLSGGSTDTQYF. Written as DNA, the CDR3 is TGTGCTAGTGTTCGCCTCAGCGGGGGTAGCACAGATACGCAGTATTTT.

This CDR3 is CASSAIVNEQFF. The CDR3 DNA reads TGTGCCAGCAGTGCTATTGTGAATGAGCAGTTCTTC. The chain joins TRBV2 to TRBJ2-1; no firm D call. Looked up from germline, CDR1 is SNHLY and CDR2 is FYNNEI. This CDR3 is built from 12 residues. Trimming stripped 4 bases from V and 7 bases from J, with 8 bases between.

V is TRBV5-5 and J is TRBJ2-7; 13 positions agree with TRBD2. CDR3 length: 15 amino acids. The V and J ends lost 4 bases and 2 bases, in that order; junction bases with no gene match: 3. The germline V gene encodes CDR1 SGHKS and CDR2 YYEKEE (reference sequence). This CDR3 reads CASSVTSGGAYEQYF. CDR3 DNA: TGTGCCAGCAGCGTTACTAGCGGGGGGGCCTACGAGCAGTACTTC.

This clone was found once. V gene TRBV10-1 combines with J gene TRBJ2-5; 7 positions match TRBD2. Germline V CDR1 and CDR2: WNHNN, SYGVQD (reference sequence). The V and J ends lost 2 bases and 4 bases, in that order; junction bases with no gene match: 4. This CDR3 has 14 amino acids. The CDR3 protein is CASSETSGGETQYF. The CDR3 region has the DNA TGCGCCAGCAGTGAGACTTCGGGGGGAGAGACCCAGTACTTC.

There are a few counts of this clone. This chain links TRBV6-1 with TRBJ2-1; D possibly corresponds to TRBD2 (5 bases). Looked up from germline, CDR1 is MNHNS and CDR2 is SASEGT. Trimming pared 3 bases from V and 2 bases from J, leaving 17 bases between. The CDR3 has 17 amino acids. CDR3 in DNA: TGTGCCAGCAGTGAGCAGCGGCCACTCACCACCTACAATGAGCAGTTCTTC. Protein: CASSEQRPLTTYNEQFF.

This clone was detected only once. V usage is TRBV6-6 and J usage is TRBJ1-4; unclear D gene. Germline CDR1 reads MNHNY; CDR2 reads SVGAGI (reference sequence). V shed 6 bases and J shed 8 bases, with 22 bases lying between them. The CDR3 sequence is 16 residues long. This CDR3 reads CASSPRRVEVGEKLFF. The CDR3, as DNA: TGTGCCAGCAGCCCCCGTCGGGTAGAGGTTGGCGAAAAACTGTTTTTT.

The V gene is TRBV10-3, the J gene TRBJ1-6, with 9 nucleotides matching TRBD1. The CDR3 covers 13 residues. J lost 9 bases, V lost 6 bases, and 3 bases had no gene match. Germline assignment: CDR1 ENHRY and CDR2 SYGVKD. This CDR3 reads CAIRGTGISPLHF. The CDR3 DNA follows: TGTGCCATCAGAGGGACAGGGATTTCACCCCTCCACTTT.

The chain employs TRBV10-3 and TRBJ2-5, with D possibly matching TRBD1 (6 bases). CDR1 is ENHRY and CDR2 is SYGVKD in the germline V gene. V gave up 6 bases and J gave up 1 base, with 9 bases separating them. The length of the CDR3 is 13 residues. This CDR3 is CAIRQGAQETQYF. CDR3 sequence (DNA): TGTGCCATCAGACAGGGTGCCCAAGAGACCCAGTACTTC.

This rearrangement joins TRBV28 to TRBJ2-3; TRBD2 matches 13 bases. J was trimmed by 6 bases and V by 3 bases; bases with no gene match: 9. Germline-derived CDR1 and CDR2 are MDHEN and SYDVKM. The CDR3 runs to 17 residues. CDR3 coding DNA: TGTGCCAGCAGTTTCGAGGGACTAGCGGGGTTTGGGGATACGCAGTATTTT. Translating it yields CASSFEGLAGFGDTQYF.

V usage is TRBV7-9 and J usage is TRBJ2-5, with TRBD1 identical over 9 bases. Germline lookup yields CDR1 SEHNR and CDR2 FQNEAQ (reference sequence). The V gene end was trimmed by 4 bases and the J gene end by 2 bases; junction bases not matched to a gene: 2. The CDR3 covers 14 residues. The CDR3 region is CASSSGQGQETQYF. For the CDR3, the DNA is TGTGCCAGCAGCTCGGGACAGGGACAAGAGACCCAGTACTTC.

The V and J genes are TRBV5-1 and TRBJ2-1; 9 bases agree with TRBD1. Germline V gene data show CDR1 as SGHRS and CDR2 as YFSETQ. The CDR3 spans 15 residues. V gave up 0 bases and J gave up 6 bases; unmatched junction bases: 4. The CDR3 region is CASSLGGTGFNEQFF. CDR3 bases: TGCGCCAGCAGCTTGGGCGGGACAGGGTTCAATGAGCAGTTCTTC.

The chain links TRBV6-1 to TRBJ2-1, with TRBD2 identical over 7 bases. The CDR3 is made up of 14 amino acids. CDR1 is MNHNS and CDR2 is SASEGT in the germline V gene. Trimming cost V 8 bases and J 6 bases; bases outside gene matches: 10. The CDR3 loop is CASGSGGGTNEQFF. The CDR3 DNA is TGTGCCAGCGGTTCTGGGGGGGGGACCAATGAGCAGTTCTTC.

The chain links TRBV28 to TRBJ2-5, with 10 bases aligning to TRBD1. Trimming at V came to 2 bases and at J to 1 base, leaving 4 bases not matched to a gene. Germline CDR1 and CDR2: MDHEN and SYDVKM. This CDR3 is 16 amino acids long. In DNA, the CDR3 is TGTGCCAGCAGTTTAACGACAGGGGGCATCCAAGAGACCCAGTACTTC. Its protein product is CASSLTTGGIQETQYF.